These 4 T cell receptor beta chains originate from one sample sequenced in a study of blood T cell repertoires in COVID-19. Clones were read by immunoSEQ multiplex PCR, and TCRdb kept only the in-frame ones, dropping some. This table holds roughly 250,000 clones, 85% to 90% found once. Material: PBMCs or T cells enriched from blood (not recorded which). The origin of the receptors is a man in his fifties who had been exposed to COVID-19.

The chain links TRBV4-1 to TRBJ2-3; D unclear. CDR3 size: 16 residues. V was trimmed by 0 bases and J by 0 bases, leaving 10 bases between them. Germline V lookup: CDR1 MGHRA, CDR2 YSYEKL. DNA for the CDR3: TGCGCCAGCAGCCAAGAGATAACAGCTAGCACAGATACGCAGTATTTT. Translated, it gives CASSQEITASTDTQYF.

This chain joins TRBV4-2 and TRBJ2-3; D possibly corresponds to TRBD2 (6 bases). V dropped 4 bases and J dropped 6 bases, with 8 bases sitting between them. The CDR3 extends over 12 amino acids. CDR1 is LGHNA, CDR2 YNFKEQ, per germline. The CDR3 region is CASSPRGDTQYF. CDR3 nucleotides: TGTGCCAGCAGCCCACGGGGGGATACGCAGTATTTT.

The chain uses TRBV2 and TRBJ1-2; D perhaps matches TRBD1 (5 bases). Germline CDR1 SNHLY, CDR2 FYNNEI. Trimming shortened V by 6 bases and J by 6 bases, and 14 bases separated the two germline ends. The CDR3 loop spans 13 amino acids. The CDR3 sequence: CASRGYRTDGYTF. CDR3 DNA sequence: TGTGCCAGCAGGGGTTACAGGACGGATGGCTACACCTTC.

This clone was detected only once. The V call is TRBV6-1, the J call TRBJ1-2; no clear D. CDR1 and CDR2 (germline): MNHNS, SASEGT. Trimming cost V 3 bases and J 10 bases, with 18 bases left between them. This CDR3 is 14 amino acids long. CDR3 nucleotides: TGTGCCAGCAGTGACCCTTCCGTTAGTCAAATCTACACCTTC. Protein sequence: CASSDPSVSQIYTF.